Following are 19 T cell receptor beta chains from one sample sequenced in a study of response to subunit inactivated influenza vaccine. TCRdb re-derived calls from the RT-PCR reads in MiXCR, one entry per CDR3 protein. The sample carries some 520,000 distinct CDR3 sequences, 15% to 20% recorded once. Sequencing was performed on CD4+ T cells sorted from PBMCs, taken less than 30 months after vaccination. The receptors here all came from a man aged 50 to 75 who received an inactivated influenza vaccine.

The chain recombines TRBV7-2 with TRBJ2-7; 7 bases fit TRBD1. J gave up 0 bases and V 11 bases, and 10 bases lay outside the gene matches. This CDR3 has 14 residues. Per the germline V gene, CDR1 is SGHTA and CDR2 is FQGNSA. CDR3 coding DNA: TGTGCCTCCACCAGGGACAGATACTCCTACGAGCAGTACTTC. Protein product: CASTRDRYSYEQYF. Combining the CDR3 with reference TRBV7-2 and TRBJ2-7 gives the whole variable domain GAGVSQSPSNKVTEKGKDVELRCDPISGHTALYWYRQSLGQGLEFLIYFQGNSAPDKSGLPSDRFSAERTGGSVSTLTIQRTQQEDSAVYLCASTRDRYSYEQYFGPGTRLTVT.

The chain uses TRBV20-1 and TRBJ2-7, with TRBD1 as a possible D gene (5 bases). Germline CDR1 DFQATT, CDR2 SNEGSKA (reference sequence). With 0 bases removed from V and 6 bases from J, the gap between germline ends came to 9 bases. The CDR3 is 12 residues long. CDR3 amino acids: CSARDRDREQYF. Here the CDR3 DNA reads TGCAGTGCTAGAGACAGGGATCGCGAGCAGTACTTC.

This clonotype appeared many times. The CDR3 DNA is TGCGCCAGCAGCTTTGAGAGCTATGGCTACACCTTC. Translation gives CASSFESYGYTF. The genes are TRBV5-1 and TRBJ1-2, with unresolved D. The CDR3 covers 12 residues. CDR1 is SGHRS, CDR2 YFSETQ, per germline. The V gene lost 2 bases and the J gene lost 4 bases, with 6 bases spanning the gap.

V and J are TRBV7-8 and TRBJ2-3; 10 bases match TRBD2. This CDR3 contains 18 residues. Germline loops: CDR1 SGHVS, CDR2 FQNEAQ. Germline trimming cut 4 bases from V and 5 bases from J; bases unmatched to any gene: 15. In DNA form, the CDR3 reads TGTGCCAGCAGCTACCAAGCGGGGGGGCGTGTTCGCGGAGATACGCAGTATTTT. It encodes CASSYQAGGRVRGDTQYF.

The genes are TRBV6-5 and TRBJ2-3; 10 bases are a match to TRBD1. This CDR3 comprises 16 residues. The germline V gene has CDR1 MNHEY and CDR2 SVGAGI. V shed 0 bases and J 2 bases; nucleotides not matched to a gene: 2. The CDR3 nucleotides are TGTGCCAGCAGTTACTCTGGGACAGGGGACACAGATACGCAGTATTTT. Translated: CASSYSGTGDTDTQYF.

The chain combines TRBV20-1 with TRBJ1-1, with D uncertain. Trimming pared 6 bases from V and 2 bases from J, leaving 10 bases between. This CDR3 spans 12 amino acids. Germline CDR1 is DFQATT and CDR2 is SNEGSKA (reference sequence). The CDR3 sequence: CSADDKNTEAFF. CDR3 in DNA: TGCAGTGCGGACGACAAAAACACTGAAGCTTTCTTT.

This clonotype was seen at least ten times. This rearrangement joins TRBV4-1 to TRBJ2-5, with D possibly TRBD2 on 6 matching bases. The CDR3 loop spans 15 amino acids. Germline V gene sequence: CDR1 MGHRA, CDR2 YSYEKL. V lost 0 bases, J lost 6 bases, and 14 bases lay in between. The CDR3 here is CASSQDSNSGKTQYF. In DNA form, the CDR3 reads TGCGCCAGCAGCCAAGATTCTAATAGCGGAAAGACCCAGTACTTC.

Many counts were recorded for this clonotype. The chain recombines TRBV6-2 or TRBV6-3 with TRBJ1-3; the match to TRBD1 covers 8 bases. CDR3 length equals 16 residues. J gave up 4 bases and V 6 bases, and 11 bases lay outside the gene matches. Germline V gene data show CDR1 as MNHEY and CDR2 as SVGEGT. CDR3 sequence (DNA): TGTGCCAGCAGATCGCCTGGACAGGGCACCGGAAACACCATATATTTT. Its translation: CASRSPGQGTGNTIYF.

CDR3 coding DNA: TGTGCCAGCAGCCAAGTGCCTGAGGAGCGCTACACCTTC. Residues: CASSQVPEERYTF. The chain has TRBV4-2 and TRBJ1-2; no clear D gene. V gave up 1 base and J gave up 9 bases, with 12 bases separating them. The CDR3 has 13 residues. Per germline, CDR1 LGHNA and CDR2 YNFKEQ.

This rearrangement joins TRBV20-1 to TRBJ2-4, with D perhaps matching TRBD1 (6 bases). The CDR3 totals 18 residues. Germline CDR1 DFQATT, CDR2 SNEGSKA (reference sequence). V was trimmed by 2 bases and J by 4 bases, leaving 24 bases between them. The CDR3 DNA reads as TGCAGTGCTAGACGTTTTCAAGGGGGATCGGGTTGGAAAAACATTCAGTACTTC. It is translated as CSARRFQGGSGWKNIQYF.

This chain uses TRBV5-1 with TRBJ2-7, with D possibly being TRBD2 (7 bases). The V gene's germline CDR1 is SGHRS and CDR2 YFSETQ. The germline V and J ends were trimmed by 4 bases and 7 bases, with 12 bases remaining between them. This CDR3 spans 12 amino acids. The CDR3 is CASSAGAGEQYF. CDR3 bases: TGCGCCAGCAGCGCGGGGGCCGGGGAGCAGTACTTC.

J is TRBJ2-2 and V is TRBV7-2; D call uncertain. There are 12 residues in the CDR3. The germline CDR1 and CDR2 sequences are SGHTA and FQGNSA. Trimming cost V 8 bases and J 4 bases, with 8 bases left between them. CDR3 loop: CASGWRTGELFF. Written as DNA, the CDR3 is TGTGCCAGCGGGTGGCGCACCGGGGAGCTGTTTTTT.

The chain has TRBV6-1 and TRBJ1-4, with D hard to call. The CDR3 totals 14 residues. V lost 3 bases to trimming and J lost 5 bases, with 10 bases between them. Looked up from germline, CDR1 is MNHNS and CDR2 is SASEGT. CDR3 bases: TGTGCCAGCAGTGAGGGCAGGAGCAATGAAAAACTGTTTTTT. Amino acids: CASSEGRSNEKLFF.

The chain couples TRBV7-9 to TRBJ1-2; D is undetermined. Germline V CDR1 and CDR2: SEHNR, FQNEAQ (reference sequence). The CDR3 sequence is 15 residues long. V was cut by 1 base and J by 3 bases, with 12 bases left in between. The CDR3 bases are TGTGCCAGCAGCTTAGGTCCTACGCGGTACTATGGCTACACCTTC. Encoded protein: CASSLGPTRYYGYTF. Using reference TRBV7-9 and TRBJ1-2 for the parts outside the CDR3, the full variable domain is DTGVSQNPRHKITKRGQNVTFRCDPISEHNRLYWYRQTLGQGPEFLTYFQNEAQLEKSRLLSDRFSAERPKGSFSTLEIQRTEQGDSAMYLCASSLGPTRYYGYTFGSGTRLTVV.

The gene calls are TRBV20-1 and TRBJ1-3; D remains unclear. This CDR3 is built from 13 residues. The V gene's germline CDR1 is DFQATT and CDR2 SNEGSKA (reference sequence). Trimming pared 2 bases from V and 2 bases from J, leaving 7 bases between. The CDR3 here is CSARNSAGNTIYF. Here the CDR3 DNA reads TGCAGTGCTAGAAACAGCGCTGGAAACACCATATATTTT.

This chain connects TRBV11-2 to TRBJ2-1; no reliable D call. The germline gives CDR1 SGHAT, CDR2 FQNNGV. V lost 5 bases to trimming and J lost 8 bases, with 13 bases between them. The CDR3 has 13 amino acids. The CDR3 DNA reads TGTGCCAGCAGCAAGACGCGCCTCGATGAGCAGTTCTTC. It translates to CASSKTRLDEQFF. The complete variable domain, with remaining parts taken from reference TRBV11-2 and TRBJ2-1, reads EAGVAQSPRYKIIEKRQSVAFWCNPISGHATLYWYQQILGQGPKLLIQFQNNGVVDDSQLPKDRFSAERLKGVDSTLKIQPAKLEDSAVYLCASSKTRLDEQFFGPGTRLTVL.

The genes are TRBV6-1 and TRBJ2-7; 10 bases line up with TRBD1. The CDR3 extends over 15 amino acids. Per germline, CDR1 MNHNS and CDR2 SASEGT. The J segment lost 1 base and the V segment lost 6 bases, leaving 6 bases of the junction unmatched. The CDR3 spells CASSPDRGPSYEQYF. The CDR3 DNA follows: TGTGCCAGCAGCCCCGACAGGGGGCCATCCTACGAGCAGTACTTC.

V is TRBV20-1 and J is TRBJ2-3, with D perhaps matching TRBD2 (6 bases). The CDR3 extends over 15 amino acids. With 4 bases removed from V and 5 bases from J, the gap between germline ends came to 19 bases. Germline CDR1 reads DFQATT; CDR2 reads SNEGSKA (reference sequence). Here the CDR3 reads CSAIIRGMYVDTQYF. Here the CDR3 DNA reads TGCAGTGCTATCATCCGGGGGATGTATGTAGATACGCAGTATTTT.

The gene calls are TRBV11-2 and TRBJ2-2; TRBD2 agrees at 8 bases. V shed 3 bases, J shed 6 bases, and the junction held 6 bases outside the gene matches. The CDR3 spans 15 residues. The germline CDR1 and CDR2 sequences are SGHAT and FQNNGV. This CDR3 reads CASSFAGGRAGELFF. The CDR3 DNA sequence: TGTGCCAGCAGCTTCGCGGGGGGCCGTGCCGGGGAGCTGTTTTTT.